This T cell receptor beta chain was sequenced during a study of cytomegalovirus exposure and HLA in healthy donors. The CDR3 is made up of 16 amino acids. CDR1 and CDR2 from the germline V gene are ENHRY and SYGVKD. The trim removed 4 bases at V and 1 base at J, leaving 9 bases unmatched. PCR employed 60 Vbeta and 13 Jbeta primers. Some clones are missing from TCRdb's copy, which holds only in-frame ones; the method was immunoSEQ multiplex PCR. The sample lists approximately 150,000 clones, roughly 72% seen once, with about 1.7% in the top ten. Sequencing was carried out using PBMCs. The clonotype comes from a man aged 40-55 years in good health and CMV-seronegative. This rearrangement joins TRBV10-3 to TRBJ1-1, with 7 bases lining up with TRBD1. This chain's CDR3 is CAISVLFRQGNTEAFF. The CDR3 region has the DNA TGTGCCATCAGTGTCCTCTTTCGACAGGGGAACACTGAAGCTTTCTTT.